This TCR beta chain was identified during a study of identical twins. Unique molecular identifiers were present on cDNA, and template switching added a universal primer site. TCRdb re-called the 5' RACE reads through MiXCR, storing one row per CDR3 protein. This sample yields 150,000 or so distinct CDR3 sequences, of which roughly 3.5% are seen a single time; around 8.1% belongs to the top ten. The CDR3 totals 15 residues. V lost 6 bases to trimming and J lost 0 bases, with 15 bases between them. From germline, CDR1 is DFQATT and CDR2 SNEGSKA (reference sequence). In its sample, this clonotype was seen many times. Its antigen is currently unknown. General study results and limits: Twin sharing of out-of-frame TCR alpha was underestimated by models in monozygotic pairs. It was possible that invariant MAIT and iNKT cells partly confounded the zero-insertion analyses. Beta out-of-frame sequences showed weaker excess sharing between twins.

The chain uses TRBV20-1 and TRBJ2-4; D is perhaps TRBD1 (5 bases). Source material: memory T cells sorted from blood. The clonotype originates from a man between 18 and 35 years old in good health. The CDR3 DNA reads TGCAGTGCCTTCCGAGACAGCTTAGCCAAAAACATTCAGTACTTC. Amino acids: CSAFRDSLAKNIQYF.